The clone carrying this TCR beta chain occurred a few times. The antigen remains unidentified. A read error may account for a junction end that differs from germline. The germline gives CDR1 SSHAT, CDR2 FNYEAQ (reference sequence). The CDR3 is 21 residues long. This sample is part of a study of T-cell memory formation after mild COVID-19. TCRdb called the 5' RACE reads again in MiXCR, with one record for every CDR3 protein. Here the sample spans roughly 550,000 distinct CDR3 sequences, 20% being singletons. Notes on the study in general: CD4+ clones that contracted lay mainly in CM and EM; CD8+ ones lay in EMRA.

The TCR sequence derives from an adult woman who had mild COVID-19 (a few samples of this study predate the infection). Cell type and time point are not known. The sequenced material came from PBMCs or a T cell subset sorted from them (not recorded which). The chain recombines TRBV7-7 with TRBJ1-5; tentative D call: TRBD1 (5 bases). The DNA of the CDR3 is TGTGCTAGCAGCCCGAGGGTGGCTGGGACGGCTCACCCCATTAGCAATCAGCCCCAGCATTTT. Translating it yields CASSPRVAGTAHPISNQPQHF. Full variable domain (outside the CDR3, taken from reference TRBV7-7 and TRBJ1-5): GAGVSQSPRYKVTKRGQDVTLRCDPISSHATLYWYQQALGQGPEFLTYFNYEAQPDKSGLPSDRFSAERPEGSISTLTIQRTEQRDSAMYRCASSPRVAGTAHPISNQPQHFGDGTRLSIL.